This note documents a single T cell receptor beta chain sequence. Its antigen is not identified. This CDR3 has 14 residues. The germline CDR1 and CDR2 sequences are SQVTM and ANQGSEA. Unmatched junction bases numbered 7, after V lost 6 bases and J lost 0 bases. Unique molecular identifiers tagged the TCRbeta library. TCRdb re-derived calls from the PCR reads in MiXCR, one entry per CDR3 protein. There are some 600,000 distinct CDR3 sequences in the sample; 13% occur only once, and about 2.2% lies in the top ten. This sample stems from a study of T-cell reconstitution after alpha-beta-depleted transplantation in children. Study-level findings and limits: A year post-transplant, T-cell counts and diversity derived mostly from newly produced T cells. Reportedly, roughly two months post-transplant, alpha-beta T cells arose from several hundred expanded graft clones.

The sample here was PBMCs, mostly from graft donor cells, taken 360 days after TCRalphabeta/CD19-depleted stem cell transplant. This chain connects TRBV29-1 to TRBJ2-7; 8 bases line up with TRBD1. This TCR was sampled from a male patient between 5 and 17 years old who had a stem cell transplant for acute myeloid leukemia, so the T cells may come from the graft donor. CDR3 sequence reads: CSVTGGSNSYEQYF. CDR3 in DNA: TGCAGCGTCACAGGGGGATCTAACTCCTACGAGCAGTACTTC.